One and the same sample provided the 20 T cell receptor beta chains below, sequenced in a study of T cells in Graves' hyperthyroidism and ophthalmopathy. The CDR3 regions of TCR beta were amplified from RNA transcripts. The study used the HTBI primer set for a first-round RT-PCR of the TCR CDR3. TCRdb analysed the multiplex PCR reads with MiXCR anew, one entry per CDR3 protein. This repertoire shows approximately 370,000 distinct CDR3 sequences, about 16% found once; its top ten account for less than 35%. The sample comprised blood. The receptors originated from a woman under 40 with Graves' hyperthyroidism.

V and J are TRBV7-8 and TRBJ1-5; D perhaps matches TRBD1 (6 bases). Trimming took 5 bases from V and 6 from J, leaving 17 bases between them. Germline V lookup: CDR1 SGHVS, CDR2 FQNEAQ. CDR3 length: 15 amino acids. CDR3 region: CASSRDGGQGQPQHF. In DNA, the CDR3 is TGTGCCAGCAGCCGCGACGGGGGGCAGGGTCAGCCCCAGCATTTT. The variable domain in full, with the rest retrieved from reference TRBV7-8 and TRBJ1-5, is GAGVSQSPRYKVAKRGQDVALRCDPISGHVSLFWYQQALGQGPEFLTYFQNEAQLDKSGLPSDRFFAERPEGSVSTLKIQRTQQEDSAVYLCASSRDGGQGQPQHFGDGTRLSIL.

The CDR3, as DNA: TGCAGCGTTGAAGATCTGGGACGGCCTAATGAAAAACTGTTTTTT. This sequence encodes CSVEDLGRPNEKLFF. The chain has TRBV29-1 and TRBJ1-4; TRBD1 might be the D (5 bases). The CDR3 contains 15 residues. V was trimmed by 0 bases and J by 3 bases, leaving 11 bases between them. Germline CDR1 and CDR2: SQVTM and ANQGSEA. Filled out from reference TRBV29-1 and TRBJ1-4, the complete variable domain reads SAVISQKPSRDICQRGTSLTIQCQVDSQVTMMFWYRQQPGQSLTLIATANQGSEATYESGFVIDKFPISRPNLTFSTLTVSNMSPEDSSIYLCSVEDLGRPNEKLFFGSGTQLSVL.

This clonotype was observed at least ten times. The chain combines TRBV7-9 with TRBJ2-1, with 8 positions matching TRBD2. CDR3 length: 14 amino acids. The germline CDR1 and CDR2 sequences are SEHNR and FQNEAQ (reference sequence). J gave up 2 bases and V 5 bases, and 2 bases lay outside the gene matches. Here the CDR3 reads CASSRGGTYNEQFF. The CDR3 coding sequence is TGTGCCAGCAGCCGGGGGGGGACCTACAATGAGCAGTTCTTC.

This clonotype was recorded at least ten times. The genes are TRBV28 and TRBJ2-1; 10 positions match TRBD2. J gave up 7 bases and V 5 bases, and 20 bases lay outside the gene matches. The germline gives CDR1 MDHEN, CDR2 SYDVKM. The CDR3 is 19 residues long. Here the CDR3 reads CASSPSPGSGRAGGNEQFF. The CDR3, as DNA: TGTGCCAGCAGTCCGTCCCCAGGAAGCGGGAGGGCCGGAGGAAATGAGCAGTTCTTC.

This clonotype appeared many times. The CDR3 reads CASSIVVDNEQFF. CDR3 nucleotide sequence: TGTGCCAGCAGCATAGTTGTCGACAATGAGCAGTTCTTC. J is TRBJ2-1 and V is TRBV12-3 or TRBV12-4, with no clear D. V was cut by 6 bases and J by 5 bases, with 11 bases left in between. The CDR3 has 13 amino acids.

This clonotype has more than one count but fewer than ten. The chain's CDR3 is CASRRGPNDEQYF. DNA of the CDR3: TGCGCCAGCAGGCGAGGGCCGAATGACGAGCAGTACTTC. This rearrangement joins TRBV5-1 to TRBJ2-7; TRBD2 is a possible D gene (5 bases). Deletions cut 5 bases from V and 5 bases from J, with 14 bases between. CDR1 is SGHRS, CDR2 YFSETQ, per germline. The CDR3 is 13 residues long.

This clonotype has more than one count but fewer than ten. V and J are TRBV11-2 and TRBJ2-1; 7 nucleotides agree with TRBD1. This CDR3 is 16 amino acids long. Germline values: CDR1 SGHAT, CDR2 FQNNGV. Losses at the gene ends were 6 bases for V and 3 bases for J; bases not matched to a gene: 11. The CDR3 DNA sequence: TGTGCCAGCAGTCGAGTGACAGGGTTAGTCTACAATGAGCAGTTCTTC. This encodes CASSRVTGLVYNEQFF. Full variable domain (missing parts from reference TRBV11-2 and TRBJ2-1): EAGVAQSPRYKIIEKRQSVAFWCNPISGHATLYWYQQILGQGPKLLIQFQNNGVVDDSQLPKDRFSAERLKGVDSTLKIQPAKLEDSAVYLCASSRVTGLVYNEQFFGPGTRLTVL.

The chain links TRBV7-8 to TRBJ2-2; 7 bases are shared with TRBD1. Germline values: CDR1 SGHVS, CDR2 FQNEAQ. The CDR3 extends over 17 amino acids. The V and J ends lost 1 base and 5 bases, in that order; junction bases with no gene match: 10. CDR3 amino acids: CASSLVRPGGRTGELFF. The CDR3 coding sequence is TGTGCCAGCAGCTTAGTAAGGCCAGGGGGTAGGACCGGGGAGCTGTTTTTT.

There are many counts of this clonotype. The CDR3 nucleotides are TGCGCCAGCACCTTCAATGCCGGGACCGGTGAAGCTTTCTTT. Amino acid sequence: CASTFNAGTGEAFF. The genes are TRBV5-1 and TRBJ1-1; D is perhaps TRBD1 (5 bases). The ends were cut back, 6 bases at V and 7 bases at J, with 19 bases in the middle. Per the germline V gene, CDR1 is SGHRS and CDR2 is YFSETQ. This CDR3 has 14 amino acids.

This clonotype came up many times. The chain couples TRBV28 to TRBJ1-3; no clear D. The CDR3 loop spans 15 amino acids. Germline CDR1 MDHEN, CDR2 SYDVKM. V was clipped by 4 bases and J by 7 bases, with 17 bases between them. CDR3 protein: CASSSPPGAGNTIYF. Written as DNA, the CDR3 is TGTGCCAGCAGTTCTCCCCCGGGAGCCGGGAACACCATATATTTT.

The V call is TRBV19, the J call TRBJ2-1; TRBD1 matches 11 bases. CDR1 LNHDA and CDR2 SQIVND come from the germline V gene (reference sequence). The CDR3 totals 18 residues. V lost 4 bases to trimming and J lost 2 bases; unmatched junction nucleotides: 10. This chain's CDR3 is CASSTTGQGARAYNEQFF. The CDR3 DNA follows: TGTGCCAGTAGTACCACCGGACAGGGGGCACGTGCCTACAATGAGCAGTTCTTC.

This clonotype has at least ten counts. J is TRBJ2-7 and V is TRBV10-3; TRBD1 agrees at 8 bases. Germline CDR1 reads ENHRY; CDR2 reads SYGVKD. The length of the CDR3 is 15 residues. With V trimmed by 5 bases and J by 3 bases, 9 bases remained unmatched. The CDR3 loop is CAISTATGEDYEQYF. CDR3 coding DNA: TGTGCCATCAGTACAGCGACAGGGGAGGACTACGAGCAGTACTTC.

The rearrangement uses TRBV28 and TRBJ1-2; 8 positions match TRBD1. CDR3 length: 15 amino acids. Looked up from germline, CDR1 is MDHEN and CDR2 is SYDVKM. V dropped 6 bases and J dropped 1; count of bases not matched to a gene: 7. The CDR3 is CASSAGTGVNYGYTF. Here the CDR3 DNA reads TGTGCCAGCAGCGCCGGGACAGGAGTTAACTATGGCTACACCTTC.

The table lists this clonotype with a few counts. CDR3 DNA: TGTGCCAGCAGCGAGGGACAGGGATACACCGGGGAGCTGTTTTTT. Translating gives CASSEGQGYTGELFF. The rearrangement links TRBV11-3 to TRBJ2-2, with 9 nucleotides matching TRBD1. Per germline, CDR1 SGHNT and CDR2 YENEEA. The CDR3 length is 15 residues. The V segment lost 5 bases and the J segment 3 bases; nucleotides outside the gene matches: 4.

V usage is TRBV7-6 and J usage is TRBJ2-1; D is perhaps TRBD2 (5 bases). Per germline, CDR1 SGHVS and CDR2 FNYEAQ. The CDR3 spans 16 residues. Trimming removed 1 base from V and 6 bases from J, with 16 bases in between. The CDR3: CASSLGYQASFNEQFF. CDR3 DNA sequence: TGTGCCAGCAGCTTAGGTTACCAGGCTAGCTTCAATGAGCAGTTCTTC.

This clonotype has at least ten counts. The chain links TRBV19 to TRBJ1-1; no firm D call. The CDR3 covers 15 residues. Germline values: CDR1 LNHDA, CDR2 SQIVND (reference sequence). V was trimmed by 5 bases and J by 0 bases, leaving 13 bases between them. CDR3 bases: TGTGCCAGTAGTGGATGGGCACAGATGAACACTGAAGCTTTCTTT. Protein sequence: CASSGWAQMNTEAFF.

This clonotype was seen many times. The chain has TRBV27 and TRBJ2-7, with 7 bases fitting TRBD1. V lost 3 bases and J lost 6; bases outside the gene matches: 8. Germline V gene sequence: CDR1 MNHEY, CDR2 SMNVEV (reference sequence). This CDR3 has 14 amino acids. CDR3 sequence: CASSFLEQGREQYF. CDR3 nucleotides: TGTGCCAGCAGTTTCCTGGAACAGGGGCGCGAGCAGTACTTC.

Comments on this clonotype: A much larger clonotype is one base distant, so this may be a read error. V gene TRBV30 combines with J gene TRBJ1-5; D remains unclear. The CDR3 totals 10 residues. The V gene's germline CDR1 is GTSNPN and CDR2 SVGIG (reference sequence). V dropped 3 bases and J dropped 13 bases, with 10 bases sitting between them. Here the CDR3 DNA reads TGTGCCTGGAGCGACTCCACGCAGCATTTT. Its protein is CAWSDSTQHF.

The V and J genes are TRBV9 and TRBJ2-7; 9 positions agree with TRBD2. CDR3 length: 15 residues. From germline, CDR1 is SGDLS and CDR2 YYNGEE. Losses at the gene ends were 0 bases for V and 3 bases for J; bases not matched to a gene: 4. CDR3 protein: CASSVDSGRNYEQYF. The CDR3 DNA reads TGTGCCAGCAGCGTAGATAGCGGGAGAAACTACGAGCAGTACTTC.

Worth noting for this clonotype: This may come from a read error, since a much larger clone is one base off. The CDR3 loop is CASSLLQGTEAFF. The CDR3 DNA sequence: TGTGCCAGCAGCCTCTTACAGGGAACTGAAGCTTTCTTT. This chain links TRBV2 with TRBJ1-1, with D perhaps TRBD1 (6 bases). The CDR3 loop spans 13 amino acids. Trimming left V 6 bases short and J 5 bases short, with 13 bases between. Per germline, CDR1 SNHLY and CDR2 FYNNEI.